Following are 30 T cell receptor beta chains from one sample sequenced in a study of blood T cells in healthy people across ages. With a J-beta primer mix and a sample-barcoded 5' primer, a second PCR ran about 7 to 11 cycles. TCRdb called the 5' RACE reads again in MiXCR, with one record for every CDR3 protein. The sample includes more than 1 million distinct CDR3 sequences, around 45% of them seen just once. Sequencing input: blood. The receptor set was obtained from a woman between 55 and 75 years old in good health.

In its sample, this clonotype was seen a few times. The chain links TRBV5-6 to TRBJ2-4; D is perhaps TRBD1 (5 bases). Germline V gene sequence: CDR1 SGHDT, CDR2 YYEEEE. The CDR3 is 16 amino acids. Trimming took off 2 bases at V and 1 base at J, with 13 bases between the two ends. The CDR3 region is CASSFRQSGAKNIQYF. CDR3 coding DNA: TGTGCCAGCAGCTTCAGACAGTCTGGGGCCAAAAACATTCAGTACTTC.

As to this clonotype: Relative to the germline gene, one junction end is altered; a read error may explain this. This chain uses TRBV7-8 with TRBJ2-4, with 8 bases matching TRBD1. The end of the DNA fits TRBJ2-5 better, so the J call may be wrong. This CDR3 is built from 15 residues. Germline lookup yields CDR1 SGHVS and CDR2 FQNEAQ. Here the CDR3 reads CAGSRASGGVETQYF. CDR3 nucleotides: TGTGCCGGCAGCAGAGCCTCAGGGGGCGTAGAGACCCAGTACTTC.

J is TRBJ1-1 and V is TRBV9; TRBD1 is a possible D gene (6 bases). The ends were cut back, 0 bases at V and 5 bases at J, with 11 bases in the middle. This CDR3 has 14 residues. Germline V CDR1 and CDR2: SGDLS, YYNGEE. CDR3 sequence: CASSVEGGYTEAFF. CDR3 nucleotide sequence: TGTGCCAGCAGCGTAGAGGGGGGATATACTGAAGCTTTCTTT.

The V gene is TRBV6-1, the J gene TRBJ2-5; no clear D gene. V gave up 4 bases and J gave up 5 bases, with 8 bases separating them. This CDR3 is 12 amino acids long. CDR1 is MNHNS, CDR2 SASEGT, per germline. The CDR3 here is CASSVRYETQYF. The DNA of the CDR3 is TGTGCCAGCAGTGTGCGGTATGAGACCCAGTACTTC.

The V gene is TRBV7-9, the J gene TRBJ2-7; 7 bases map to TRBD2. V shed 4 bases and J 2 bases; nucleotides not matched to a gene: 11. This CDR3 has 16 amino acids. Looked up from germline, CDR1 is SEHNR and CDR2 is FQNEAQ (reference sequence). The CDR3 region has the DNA TGTGCCAGCAGCTCACCTAGCGGTCACACGCCCTACGAGCAGTACTTC. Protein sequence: CASSSPSGHTPYEQYF.

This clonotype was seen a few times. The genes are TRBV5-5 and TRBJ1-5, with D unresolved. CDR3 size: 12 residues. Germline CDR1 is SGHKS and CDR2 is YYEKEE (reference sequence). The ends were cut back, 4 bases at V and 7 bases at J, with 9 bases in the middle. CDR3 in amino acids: CASSPTGQPQHF. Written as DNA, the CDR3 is TGTGCCAGCAGCCCAACTGGCCAGCCCCAGCATTTT.

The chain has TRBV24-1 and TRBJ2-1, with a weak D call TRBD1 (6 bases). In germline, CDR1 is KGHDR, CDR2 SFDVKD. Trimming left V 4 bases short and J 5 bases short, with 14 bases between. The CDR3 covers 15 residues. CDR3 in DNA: TGTGCCACCAGTGACCTAGGGACAATAAACAATGAGCAGTTCTTC. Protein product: CATSDLGTINNEQFF.

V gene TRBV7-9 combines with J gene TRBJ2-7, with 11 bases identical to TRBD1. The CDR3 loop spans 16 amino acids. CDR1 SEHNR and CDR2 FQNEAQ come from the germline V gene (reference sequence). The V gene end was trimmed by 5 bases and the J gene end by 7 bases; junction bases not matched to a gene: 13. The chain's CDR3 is CASSGQGDRGAREQYF. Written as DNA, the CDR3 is TGTGCCAGCAGCGGACAAGGGGACAGGGGGGCGAGGGAGCAGTACTTC.

The DNA of the CDR3 is TGTGCCAGCAGTCATTCGGACAGGGGATATGGCTACACCTTC. Encoded protein: CASSHSDRGYGYTF. The rearrangement links TRBV6-5 to TRBJ1-2; 9 bases are shared with TRBD1. J was trimmed by 5 bases and V by 5 bases; bases with no gene match: 6. The CDR3 is 14 amino acids. Germline V gene lookup returns CDR1 MNHEY and CDR2 SVGAGI.

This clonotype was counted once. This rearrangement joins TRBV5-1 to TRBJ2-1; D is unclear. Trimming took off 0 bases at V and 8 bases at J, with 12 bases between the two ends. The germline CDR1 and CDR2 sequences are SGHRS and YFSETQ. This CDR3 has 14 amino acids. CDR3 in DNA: TGCGCCAGCAGCTTGGCACCCCAAACAGATGAGCAGTTCTTC. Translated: CASSLAPQTDEQFF. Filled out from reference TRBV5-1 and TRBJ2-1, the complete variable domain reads KAGVTQTPRYLIKTRGQQVTLSCSPISGHRSVSWYQQTPGQGLQFLFEYFSETQRNKGNFPGRFSGRQFSNSRSEMNVSTLELGDSALYLCASSLAPQTDEQFFGPGTRLTVL.

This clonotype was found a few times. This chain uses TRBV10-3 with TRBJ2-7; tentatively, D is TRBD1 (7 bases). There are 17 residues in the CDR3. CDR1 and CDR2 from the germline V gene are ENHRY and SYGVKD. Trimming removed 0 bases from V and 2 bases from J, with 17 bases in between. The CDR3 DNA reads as TGTGCCATCAGTGAGTCGATACCAGGGGGGTATGCCTACGAGCAGTACTTC. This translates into CAISESIPGGYAYEQYF.

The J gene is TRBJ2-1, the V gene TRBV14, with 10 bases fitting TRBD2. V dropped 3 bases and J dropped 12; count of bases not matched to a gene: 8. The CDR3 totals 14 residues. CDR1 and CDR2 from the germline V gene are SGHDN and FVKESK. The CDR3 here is CASSHRLAGVVQFF. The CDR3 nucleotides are TGTGCCAGCAGCCACCGCCTAGCGGGAGTAGTGCAGTTCTTC. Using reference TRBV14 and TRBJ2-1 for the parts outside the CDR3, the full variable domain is EAGVTQFPSHSVIEKGQTVTLRCDPISGHDNLYWYRRVMGKEIKFLLHFVKESKQDESGMPNNRFLAERTGGTYSTLKVQPAELEDSGVYFCASSHRLAGVVQFFGPGTRLTVL.

This CDR3 reads CASSQLAPDRVLAGASYNEQFF. In nucleotides, the CDR3 is TGTGCCAGCAGCCAACTGGCCCCGGACAGGGTACTAGCGGGAGCCTCCTACAATGAGCAGTTCTTC. This chain joins TRBV6-1 and TRBJ2-1; the match to TRBD2 covers 11 bases. CDR3 length equals 22 residues. Unmatched junction bases numbered 22, after V lost 6 bases and J lost 0 bases. Per germline, CDR1 MNHNS and CDR2 SASEGT.

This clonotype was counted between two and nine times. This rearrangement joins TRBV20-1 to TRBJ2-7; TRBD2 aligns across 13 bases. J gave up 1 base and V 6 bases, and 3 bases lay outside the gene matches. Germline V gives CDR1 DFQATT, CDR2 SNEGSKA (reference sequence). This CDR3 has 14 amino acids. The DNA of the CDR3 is TGCAGTGCGACGACTAGCGGGAGGTCCTACGAGCAGTACTTC. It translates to CSATTSGRSYEQYF.

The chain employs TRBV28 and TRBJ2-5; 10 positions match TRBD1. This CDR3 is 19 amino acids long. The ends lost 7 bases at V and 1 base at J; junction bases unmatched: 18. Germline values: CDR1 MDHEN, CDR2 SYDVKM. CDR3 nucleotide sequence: TGTGCCAGCAATAACCGGGACAGGGGTTTTGGGGGTCGCCAAGAGACCCAGTACTTC. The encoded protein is CASNNRDRGFGGRQETQYF.

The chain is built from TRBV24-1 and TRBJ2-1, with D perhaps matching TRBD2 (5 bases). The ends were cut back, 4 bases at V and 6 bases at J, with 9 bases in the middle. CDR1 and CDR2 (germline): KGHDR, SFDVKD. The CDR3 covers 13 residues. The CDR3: CATSDTSPNEQFF. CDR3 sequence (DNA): TGTGCCACCAGTGACACTAGTCCCAATGAGCAGTTCTTC.

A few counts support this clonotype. The CDR3 region is CASSSFREQYF. CDR3 sequence (DNA): TGTGCCAGCAGTTCCTTTAGGGAGCAGTACTTC. The chain has TRBV27 and TRBJ2-7; no clear D. CDR1 MNHEY and CDR2 SMNVEV come from the germline V gene (reference sequence). Deletions cut 4 bases from V and 7 bases from J, with 8 bases between. The CDR3 runs 11 residues.

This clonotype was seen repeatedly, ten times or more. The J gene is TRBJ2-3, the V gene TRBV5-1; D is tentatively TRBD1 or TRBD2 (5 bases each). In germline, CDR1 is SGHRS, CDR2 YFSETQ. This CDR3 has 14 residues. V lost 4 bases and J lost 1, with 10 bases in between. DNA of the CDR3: TGCGCCAGCAGCCCGGGGACGGGCACAGATACGCAGTATTTT. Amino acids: CASSPGTGTDTQYF.

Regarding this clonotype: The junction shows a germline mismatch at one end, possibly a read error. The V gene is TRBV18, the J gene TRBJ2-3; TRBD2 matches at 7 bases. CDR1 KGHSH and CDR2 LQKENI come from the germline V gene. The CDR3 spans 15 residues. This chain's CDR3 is CASSSRGAAGDTRYF. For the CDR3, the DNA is TGTGCCAGCTCATCAAGGGGAGCCGCGGGGGATACGCGGTATTTT. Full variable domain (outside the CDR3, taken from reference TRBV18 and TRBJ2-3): NAGVMQNPRHLVRRRGQEARLRCSPMKGHSHVYWYRQLPEEGLKFMVYLQKENIIDESGMPKERFSAEFPKEGPSILRIQQVVRGDSAAYFCASSSRGAAGDTRYFGPGTRLTVL.

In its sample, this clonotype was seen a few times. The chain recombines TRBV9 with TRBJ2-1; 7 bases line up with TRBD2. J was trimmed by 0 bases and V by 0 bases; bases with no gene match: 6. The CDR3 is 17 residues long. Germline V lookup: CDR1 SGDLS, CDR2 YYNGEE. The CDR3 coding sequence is TGTGCCAGCAGCGTAGAGGACGGCGGGAGCTCCTACAATGAGCAGTTCTTC. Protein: CASSVEDGGSSYNEQFF.

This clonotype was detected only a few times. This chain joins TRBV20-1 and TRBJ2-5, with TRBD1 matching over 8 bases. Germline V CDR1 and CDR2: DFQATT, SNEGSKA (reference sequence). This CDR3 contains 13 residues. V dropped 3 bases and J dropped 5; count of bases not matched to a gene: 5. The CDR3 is CSASAGGRETQYF. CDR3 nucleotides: TGCAGTGCTAGCGCAGGGGGCCGTGAGACCCAGTACTTC.

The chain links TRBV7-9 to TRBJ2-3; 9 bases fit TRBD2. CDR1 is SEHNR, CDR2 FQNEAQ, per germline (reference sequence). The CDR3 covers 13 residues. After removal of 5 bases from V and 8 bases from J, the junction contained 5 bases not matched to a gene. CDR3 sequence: CASSGQLAGTQYF. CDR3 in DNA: TGTGCCAGCAGCGGACAACTAGCGGGTACGCAGTATTTT.

The CDR3 loop is CASSGRDWAYNEQFF. As DNA, the CDR3 is TGTGCCAGCAGCGGCAGGGATTGGGCCTACAATGAGCAGTTCTTC. The V call is TRBV7-9, the J call TRBJ2-1; D is perhaps TRBD1 (5 bases). Deletions cut 5 bases from V and 2 bases from J, with 13 bases between. The length of the CDR3 is 15 residues. Germline CDR1 reads SEHNR; CDR2 reads FQNEAQ (reference sequence).

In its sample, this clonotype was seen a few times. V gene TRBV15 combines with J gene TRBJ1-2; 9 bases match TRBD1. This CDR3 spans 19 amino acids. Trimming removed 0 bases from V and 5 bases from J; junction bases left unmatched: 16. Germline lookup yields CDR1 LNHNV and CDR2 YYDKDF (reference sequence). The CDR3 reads CATSRDLALRTGDGYGYTF. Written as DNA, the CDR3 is TGTGCCACCAGCAGAGATCTGGCATTAAGGACAGGGGATGGGTATGGCTACACCTTC.

DNA of the CDR3: TGCGCCAGCAGTGTGTCTAGCGGGAGGGCCCCCACAGATACGCAGTATTTT. It translates to CASSVSSGRAPTDTQYF. The chain has TRBV10-2 and TRBJ2-3, with 12 bases aligning to TRBD2. V dropped 4 bases and J dropped 2; count of bases not matched to a gene: 7. The CDR3 runs 17 residues. Germline-derived CDR1 and CDR2 are WSHSY and SAAADI.

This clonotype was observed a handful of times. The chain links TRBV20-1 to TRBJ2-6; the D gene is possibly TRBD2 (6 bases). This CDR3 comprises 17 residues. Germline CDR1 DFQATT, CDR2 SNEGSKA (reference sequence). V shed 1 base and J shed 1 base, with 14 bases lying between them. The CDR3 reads CSARARVGTSGANVLTF. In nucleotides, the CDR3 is TGCAGTGCTAGAGCCAGGGTGGGGACTTCTGGGGCCAACGTCCTGACTTTC.

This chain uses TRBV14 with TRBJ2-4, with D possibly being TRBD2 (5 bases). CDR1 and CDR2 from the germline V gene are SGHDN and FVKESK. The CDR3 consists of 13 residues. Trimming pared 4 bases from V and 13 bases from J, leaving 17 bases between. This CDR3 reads CASSPTSFWEQYF. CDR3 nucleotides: TGTGCCAGCAGCCCTACATCTTTCTGGGAGCAGTACTTC.

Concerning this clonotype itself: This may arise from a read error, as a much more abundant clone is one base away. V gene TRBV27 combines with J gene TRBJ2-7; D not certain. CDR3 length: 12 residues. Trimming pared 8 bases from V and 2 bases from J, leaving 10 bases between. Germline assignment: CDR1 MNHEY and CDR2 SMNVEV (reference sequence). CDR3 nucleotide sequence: TGTGCCAGCGGTTCCGTTCCCTACGAGCAGTACTTC. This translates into CASGSVPYEQYF.

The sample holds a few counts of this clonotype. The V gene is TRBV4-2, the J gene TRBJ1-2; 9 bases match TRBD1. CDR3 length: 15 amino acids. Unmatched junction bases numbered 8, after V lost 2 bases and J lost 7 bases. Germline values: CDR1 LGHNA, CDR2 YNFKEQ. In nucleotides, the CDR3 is TGTGCCAGCAGCCAAACCGGGACAGGGATACTTGGCTACACCTTC. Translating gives CASSQTGTGILGYTF.

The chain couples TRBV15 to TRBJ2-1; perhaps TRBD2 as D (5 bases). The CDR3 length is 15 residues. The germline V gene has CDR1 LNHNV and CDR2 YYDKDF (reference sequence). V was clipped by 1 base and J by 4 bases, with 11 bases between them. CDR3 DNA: TGTGCCACCAGCAGAGCGGGGAGTAAGTACAATGAGCAGTTCTTC. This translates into CATSRAGSKYNEQFF.